The rows below give T cell receptor beta chains drawn from one sample of a study of shared clonotypes between healthy human individuals. Assay used: immunoSEQ multiplex PCR; TCRdb lists only in-frame clones, some missing. Of some 2,100,000 clones listed, 85% to 95% are singletons. Sequenced: naive CD8+ T cells from PBMCs. These receptors all come from a man between 18 and 35 years old in good health. Some clones in this sample may be carry-over from other donors' samples. Both conserved end residues are part of each CDR3. D genes are given only for firm matches. Part of the rows lack a size; the others show once, few, many or a class for expanded clones.

d_call	v_call	j_call	clone_size	cdr3_nt	cdr3_aa
-	TRBV7-8	TRBJ2-1	-	TGTGCCAGCAGCTTTTTGATACAGGGATACAATGAGCAGTTCTTC	CASSFLIQGYNEQFF
TRBD1	TRBV5-1	TRBJ1-1	-	TGCGCCAGCAGCATCGGACAGGGAGAAGCTTTCTTT	CASSIGQGEAFF
TRBD1	TRBV6-1	TRBJ2-3	-	TGTGCCAGCAGTGACGGGACAGGGCTAGATTCAGATACGCAGTATTTT	CASSDGTGLDSDTQYF
-	TRBV5-5	TRBJ2-6	once	TGTGCCAGCAGCTTGTGGGTGCTGGGGTCGGGGGCCAACGTCCTGACTTTC	CASSLWVLGSGANVLTF
-	TRBV9	TRBJ2-2	-	TGTGCCAGCAGCGTAGTAGGCCGTTCGAACACCGGGGAGCTGTTTTTT	CASSVVGRSNTGELFF
-	TRBV7-9	TRBJ2-7	-	TGTGCCAGCAGCTTACAGGGGAGCTCCTACGAGCAGTACTTC	CASSLQGSSYEQYF
-	TRBV14	TRBJ2-1	-	TGTGCCAGCAGCCAAGTCAACAGCGACAATGAGCAGTTCTTC	CASSQVNSDNEQFF
TRBD2	TRBV7-9	TRBJ2-1	-	TGTGCCAGCAGCTTAGGACCTAGCGGGAACTACAATGAGCAGTTCTTC	CASSLGPSGNYNEQFF
-	TRBV2	TRBJ2-7	-	TGTGCCAGCAGTGAAGCGCGGGGAGAGCAGTACTTC	CASSEARGEQYF
TRBD2	TRBV7-3	TRBJ2-5	-	TGTGCCAGCAGCTTAGGCGGCGGGAGGGCTTTGGAGACCCAGTACTTC	CASSLGGGRALETQYF
-	TRBV5-1	TRBJ1-1	few	TGCGCCAGCAGCTTGAACTCGGTTGAAGCTTTCTTT	CASSLNSVEAFF
-	TRBV14	TRBJ2-1	-	TGTGCCAGCAGCCGACACGGGACCCAGCAGTTCTTC	CASSRHGTQQFF
-	TRBV28	TRBJ1-1	-	TGTGCCAGCAGACTTATGAACACTGAAGCTTTCTTT	CASRLMNTEAFF
-	TRBV19	TRBJ2-3	-	TGTGCCAGTAGCGACATACGGGAGATTAGAGATACGCAGTATTTT	CASSDIREIRDTQYF
-	TRBV11-3	TRBJ2-2	-	TGTGCCAGCAGCAATGGTGACAGCTCCACCGGGGAGCTGTTTTTT	CASSNGDSSTGELFF
-	TRBV28	TRBJ2-1	-	TGTGCCAGCACCCTTCAGGGAGAAAACTATGAGCAGTTCTTC	CASTLQGENYEQFF
TRBD2	TRBV29-1	TRBJ2-1	-	TGCAGCGTTTACGGGGCGGGAGGGCGAAATAATGAGCAGTTCTTC	CSVYGAGGRNNEQFF
-	TRBV7-6	TRBJ2-3	once	TGTGCCAGCAGCTTATCGAGGGCAGATACGCAGTATTTT	CASSLSRADTQYF
-	TRBV6-1	TRBJ1-1	-	TGTGCCAGCAGGGAACCAGGGAACACTGAAGCTTTCTTT	CASREPGNTEAFF
-	TRBV14	TRBJ1-1	few	TGTGCCAGCAGCCAGGGGAGTGGTGGGAACACTGAAGCTTTCTTT	CASSQGSGGNTEAFF
-	TRBV7-6	TRBJ1-5	-	TGTGCCAGCAGCTTAGCGGATTATAGCAATCAGCCCCAGCATTTT	CASSLADYSNQPQHF
-	TRBV19	TRBJ2-1	-	TGTGCCAGTAGTATGCTCACCTACAATGAGCAGTTCTTC	CASSMLTYNEQFF
TRBD2	TRBV5-1	TRBJ2-7	-	TGCGCCAGCAGCCCGGCTGGGACTAGCGGAGCGTTCTACGAGCAGTACTTC	CASSPAGTSGAFYEQYF